The 24 T cell receptor beta chains given below trace back to one sample, sequenced in a study of shared clonotypes between healthy human individuals. Here immunoSEQ multiplex PCR was the method, and the copy in TCRdb shows in-frame clones only, minus some. In the table there are about 2 million clones, 90% to 95% of which are singletons. The sample was naive CD4+ T cells sorted from blood. Stated subset: CD45RA+ positively selected. The receptors shown here come from a man between 18 and 29 years old in good health.

The chain couples TRBV25-1 to TRBJ1-2; D gene ambiguous. The germline CDR1 and CDR2 sequences are MGHDK and SYGVNS. V lost 3 bases and J 4 bases, leaving 15 bases between the germline ends. CDR3 length: 15 residues. DNA of the CDR3: TGTGCCAGCAGTGACCCGGAGCGGCCTGCCTATGGCTACACCTTC. Its translation is CASSDPERPAYGYTF.

This chain links TRBV6-4 with TRBJ1-2; maybe TRBD1 (6 bases). The V and J ends lost 3 bases and 9 bases respectively, with 14 bases between them. The CDR3 loop spans 13 amino acids. Germline V gene data show CDR1 as MRHNA and CDR2 as SNTAGT. This chain's CDR3 is CASSELTGRSYTF. CDR3 nucleotide sequence: TGTGCCAGCAGTGAGCTAACAGGGAGAAGCTACACCTTC.

The chain uses TRBV28 and TRBJ2-1; D may be TRBD1 (6 bases). Germline V CDR1 and CDR2: MDHEN, SYDVKM. The V and J ends lost 7 bases and 4 bases respectively, with 14 bases between them. The CDR3 has 14 amino acids. The CDR3 is CASNPAGVYNEQFF. The CDR3 nucleotides are TGTGCCAGCAATCCCGCAGGGGTTTACAATGAGCAGTTCTTC.

This clone was counted between two and nine times. The rearrangement links TRBV30 to TRBJ1-5, with 10 nucleotides matching TRBD1. The CDR3 spans 14 residues. In germline, CDR1 is GTSNPN, CDR2 SVGIG (reference sequence). The ends lost 2 bases at V and 6 bases at J; junction bases unmatched: 4. In DNA form, the CDR3 reads TGTGCCTGGAGTCCGACAGGGGGCTCTCAGCCCCAGCATTTT. Protein: CAWSPTGGSQPQHF.

This clone was recorded only once. This sequence joins TRBV2 and TRBJ1-1; D unresolved. This CDR3 is 15 amino acids long. Germline V gene sequence: CDR1 SNHLY, CDR2 FYNNEI. The V gene lost 7 bases and the J gene lost 0 bases, with 15 bases spanning the gap. CDR3 amino acids: CASTGAAGLNTEAFF. The CDR3 DNA reads as TGTGCCAGCACTGGCGCCGCAGGCCTGAACACTGAAGCTTTCTTT.

The chain employs TRBV5-1 and TRBJ1-3; TRBD1 matches 9 bases. Germline CDR1 is SGHRS and CDR2 is YFSETQ. This CDR3 is 15 amino acids long. V was clipped by 7 bases and J by 0 bases; unmatched bases: 5. CDR3 nucleotide sequence: TGCGCCAGCGGGGAACAGGGGGCCTCTGGAAACACCATATATTTT. It encodes CASGEQGASGNTIYF.

The J gene is TRBJ2-3, the V gene TRBV27, with 7 bases matching TRBD2. This CDR3 comprises 17 residues. Per the germline V gene, CDR1 is MNHEY and CDR2 is SMNVEV (reference sequence). J was trimmed by 1 base and V by 0 bases; bases with no gene match: 7. Here the CDR3 reads CASSLSTSRFGTDTQYF. CDR3 sequence (DNA): TGTGCCAGCAGTTTATCGACTAGCCGGTTTGGCACAGATACGCAGTATTTT.

The gene calls are TRBV15 and TRBJ2-1; TRBD2 might be the D (5 bases). This CDR3 is built from 16 residues. Per germline, CDR1 LNHNV and CDR2 YYDKDF (reference sequence). The V gene lost 0 bases and the J gene lost 1 base, with 10 bases spanning the gap. CDR3 sequence: CATSRDTTSSYNEQFF. The CDR3 DNA follows: TGTGCCACCAGCAGAGATACAACTAGTTCCTACAATGAGCAGTTCTTC.

This chain connects TRBV7-6 to TRBJ2-3; D gene ambiguous. The V gene lost 4 bases and the J gene lost 6 bases, with 17 bases spanning the gap. The CDR3 loop spans 15 amino acids. Germline-derived CDR1 and CDR2 are SGHVS and FNYEAQ. The CDR3 nucleotides read TGTGCCAGCAGCTCCGCTCGGTTCCCGACGGATACGCAGTATTTT. Translation gives CASSSARFPTDTQYF.

The rearrangement uses TRBV11-2 and TRBJ2-3; perhaps D is TRBD1 or TRBD2 (5 bases each). The CDR3 runs 15 residues. Deletions cut 6 bases from V and 5 bases from J, with 18 bases between. Germline-derived CDR1 and CDR2 are SGHAT and FQNNGV. CDR3 sequence (DNA): TGTGCCAGCAGATCCGGGACCGTAGAGAAAGATACGCAGTATTTT. This codes for CASRSGTVEKDTQYF.

The chain uses TRBV18 and TRBJ1-3; TRBD1 matches 7 bases. The germline V gene has CDR1 KGHSH and CDR2 LQKENI. The J segment lost 2 bases and the V segment lost 8 bases, leaving 15 bases of the junction unmatched. The CDR3 runs 17 residues. The CDR3 region is CASHRGLNLVPGNTIYF. For the CDR3, the DNA is TGTGCCAGCCACAGGGGCCTAAACCTCGTACCTGGAAACACCATATATTTT.

The chain is built from TRBV5-4 and TRBJ2-5; 11 bases agree with TRBD2. V gave up 0 bases and J gave up 4 bases; unmatched junction bases: 5. CDR1 and CDR2 (germline): SGHNT, YYREEE (reference sequence). The CDR3 runs to 16 residues. Here the CDR3 reads CASSLALAGGRETQYF. In nucleotides, the CDR3 is TGTGCCAGCAGCTTGGCTCTAGCGGGGGGTAGAGAGACCCAGTACTTC.

The chain is built from TRBV25-1 and TRBJ1-3, with D possibly TRBD1 on 5 matching bases. Germline V gives CDR1 MGHDK, CDR2 SYGVNS. CDR3 length: 14 amino acids. V shed 8 bases and J shed 6 bases, with 17 bases lying between them. In DNA, the CDR3 is TGTGCCAGCGGGGACCCCAACGAGATAAACACCATATATTTT. Amino acids: CASGDPNEINTIYF.

V and J are TRBV11-2 and TRBJ2-7; D may match TRBD1 or TRBD2 (5 bases each). V lost 2 bases and J lost 2, with 10 bases in between. CDR1 is SGHAT, CDR2 FQNNGV, per germline. CDR3 size: 14 residues. The CDR3 DNA reads as TGTGCCAGCAGCTTAAGCGAGGGGACCTACGAGCAGTACTTC. It is translated as CASSLSEGTYEQYF.

Concerning this clone itself: Distinct nucleotide sequences in the sample also encode this CDR3. This chain joins TRBV18 and TRBJ2-7; the D gene is possibly TRBD1 (6 bases). Germline CDR1 is KGHSH and CDR2 is LQKENI. This CDR3 is 13 amino acids long. Trimming shortened V by 6 bases and J by 2 bases, and 11 bases separated the two germline ends. The CDR3 protein is CASSPGQPYEQYF. As DNA, the CDR3 is TGTGCCAGCTCGCCCGGACAGCCCTACGAGCAGTACTTC. Full variable domain (missing parts from reference TRBV18 and TRBJ2-7): NAGVMQNPRHLVRRRGQEARLRCSPMKGHSHVYWYRQLPEEGLKFMVYLQKENIIDESGMPKERFSAEFPKEGPSILRIQQVVRGDSAAYFCASSPGQPYEQYFGPGTRLTVT.

The V and J genes are TRBV28 and TRBJ2-7, with 9 bases matching TRBD1. This CDR3 is built from 19 residues. After removal of 6 bases from V and 5 bases from J, the junction contained 23 bases not matched to a gene. Germline V CDR1 and CDR2: MDHEN, SYDVKM. The CDR3 loop reads CASSLLQGATPRFKDEQYF. Written as DNA, the CDR3 is TGTGCCAGCAGCCTGTTACAGGGGGCCACTCCACGGTTTAAAGACGAGCAGTACTTC. The variable domain in full, completed from reference TRBV28 and TRBJ2-7, reads DVKVTQSSRYLVKRTGEKVFLECVQDMDHENMFWYRQDPGLGLRLIYFSYDVKMKEKGDIPEGYSVSREKKERFSLILESASTNQTSMYLCASSLLQGATPRFKDEQYFGPGTRLTVT.

The gene calls are TRBV5-1 and TRBJ2-1, with D possibly being TRBD1 (6 bases). The CDR3 is made up of 15 amino acids. Germline assignment: CDR1 SGHRS and CDR2 YFSETQ. Trimming stripped 5 bases from V and 8 bases from J, with 20 bases between. CDR3 nucleotides: TGCGCCAGCAGACAACCGGGACAACCTACAGATGAGCAGTTCTTC. It translates to CASRQPGQPTDEQFF.

V gene TRBV7-2 combines with J gene TRBJ2-1; D gene uncertain. This CDR3 has 16 amino acids. Germline assignment: CDR1 SGHTA and CDR2 FQGNSA. V shed 4 bases and J shed 8 bases, with 21 bases lying between them. CDR3 DNA: TGTGCCAGCAGCTCCGGCGCGGCCACGGGTTTCGATGAGCAGTTCTTC. Amino acids: CASSSGAATGFDEQFF.

This chain joins TRBV7-3 and TRBJ2-1; 9 bases line up with TRBD2. V gave up 1 base and J gave up 4 bases; unmatched junction bases: 5. Germline values: CDR1 SGHTA, CDR2 FQGTGA. The CDR3 runs to 16 residues. CDR3 residues: CASSLNAAGGYNEQFF. For the CDR3, the DNA is TGTGCCAGCAGCTTAAATGCAGCGGGGGGTTACAATGAGCAGTTCTTC.

As to this clone: This sample includes further DNA sequences coding for the same CDR3. The gene calls are TRBV30 and TRBJ2-5, with 7 bases fitting TRBD2. This CDR3 is 12 amino acids long. The ends lost 0 bases at V and 5 bases at J; junction bases unmatched: 0. From germline, CDR1 is GTSNPN and CDR2 SVGIG (reference sequence). The CDR3 reads CAWSVGGETQYF. CDR3 sequence (DNA): TGTGCCTGGAGTGTGGGGGGGGAGACCCAGTACTTC.

The chain couples TRBV5-1 to TRBJ2-1; 7 positions agree with TRBD2. Germline values: CDR1 SGHRS, CDR2 YFSETQ. The junction had 4 bases not matched to a gene; V was cut back by 0 bases and J by 4 bases. CDR3 length: 15 residues. CDR3 protein: CASSLDSGLYNEQFF. The CDR3 DNA reads TGCGCCAGCAGCTTGGATAGCGGGTTATACAATGAGCAGTTCTTC.

The CDR3 sequence: CASRRDNAPGQPQHF. The CDR3 DNA reads TGCGCCAGCAGACGCGACAACGCACCAGGTCAGCCCCAGCATTTT. The chain joins TRBV5-1 to TRBJ1-5; no firm D call. Germline CDR1 reads SGHRS; CDR2 reads YFSETQ. The CDR3 covers 15 residues. Trimming stripped 5 bases from V and 6 bases from J, with 18 bases between.

The rearrangement links TRBV19 to TRBJ1-3; 8 nucleotides line up with TRBD1. Germline V gene data show CDR1 as LNHDA and CDR2 as SQIVND (reference sequence). This CDR3 contains 19 residues. With 5 bases clipped from V and 0 bases from J, the junction kept 15 bases outside the gene matches. The CDR3 sequence: CASSFGTGRLLSSGNTIYF. CDR3 nucleotides: TGTGCCAGTAGTTTCGGGACAGGCCGTTTACTGAGCTCTGGAAACACCATATATTTT.

Note on this clone: At the DNA level, this CDR3 is encoded by other sequences in the same sample as well. The rearrangement joins TRBV5-1 to TRBJ2-7; D possibly uses TRBD1 or TRBD2 (5 bases each). Between the trimmed V and J ends, which lost 0 bases and 2 bases, there was a span of 12 bases. Germline V gene sequence: CDR1 SGHRS, CDR2 YFSETQ. There are 15 residues in the CDR3. The CDR3 region has the DNA TGCGCCAGCAGCTTGGACGGTCGGGGCCCCTACGAGCAGTACTTC. Encoded protein: CASSLDGRGPYEQYF.